This entry is about one T cell receptor (beta chain). V lost 7 bases and J lost 13, with 26 bases in between. Looked up from germline, CDR1 is MNHEY and CDR2 is SMNVEV (reference sequence). The CDR3 is 15 residues long. TCRdb re-called the PCR reads through MiXCR, storing one row per CDR3 protein. The sample includes roughly 9,300 distinct CDR3 sequences, 30% to 45% seen only once; the top ten take roughly a tenth. The data stem from a study of immune characterization of retroperitoneal liposarcoma. V gene TRBV27 combines with J gene TRBJ2-1; no clear D gene. The material sequenced was tumor tissue. The sequence was obtained from a female donor with retroperitoneal liposarcoma. The CDR3 loop reads CASTMLARMENIQFF. CDR3 bases: TGTGCCAGCACCATGCTGGCCAGGATGGAAAACATTCAGTTCTTC.